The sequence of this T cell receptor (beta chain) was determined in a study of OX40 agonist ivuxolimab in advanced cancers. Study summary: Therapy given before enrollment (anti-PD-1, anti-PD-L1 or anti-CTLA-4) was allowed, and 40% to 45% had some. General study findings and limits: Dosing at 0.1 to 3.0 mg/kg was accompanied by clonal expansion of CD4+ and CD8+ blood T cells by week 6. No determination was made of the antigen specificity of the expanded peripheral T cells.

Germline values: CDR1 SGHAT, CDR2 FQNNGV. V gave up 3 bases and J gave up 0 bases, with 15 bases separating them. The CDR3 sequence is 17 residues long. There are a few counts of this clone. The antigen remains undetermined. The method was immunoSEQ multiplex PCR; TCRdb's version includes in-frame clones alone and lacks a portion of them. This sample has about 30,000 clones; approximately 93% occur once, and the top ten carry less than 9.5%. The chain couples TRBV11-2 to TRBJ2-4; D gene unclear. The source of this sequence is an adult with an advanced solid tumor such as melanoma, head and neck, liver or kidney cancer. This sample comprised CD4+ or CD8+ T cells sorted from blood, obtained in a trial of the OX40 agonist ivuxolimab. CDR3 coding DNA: TGTGCCAGCAGCTTCTCCGTCGACATTCTAGCCAAAAACATTCAGTACTTC. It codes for CASSFSVDILAKNIQYF.